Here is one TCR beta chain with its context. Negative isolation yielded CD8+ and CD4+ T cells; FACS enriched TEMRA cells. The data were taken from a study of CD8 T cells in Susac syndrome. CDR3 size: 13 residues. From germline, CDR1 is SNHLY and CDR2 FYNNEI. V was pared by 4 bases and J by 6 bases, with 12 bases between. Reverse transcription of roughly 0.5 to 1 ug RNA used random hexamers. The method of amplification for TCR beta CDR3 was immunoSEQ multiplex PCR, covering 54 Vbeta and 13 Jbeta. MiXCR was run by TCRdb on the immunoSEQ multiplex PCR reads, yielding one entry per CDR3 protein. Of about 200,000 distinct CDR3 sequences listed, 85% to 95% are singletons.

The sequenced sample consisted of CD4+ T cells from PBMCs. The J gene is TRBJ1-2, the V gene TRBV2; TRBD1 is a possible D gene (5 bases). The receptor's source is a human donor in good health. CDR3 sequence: CASSVLQGDGYTF. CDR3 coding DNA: TGTGCCAGCAGTGTGCTCCAGGGAGATGGCTACACCTTC.